A single sample is the source of the 30 T cell receptor beta chains below, sequenced in a study of shared clonotypes between healthy human individuals. The repertoire was sequenced with immunoSEQ multiplex PCR; TCRdb's copy has only in-frame clones and lacks some. The sample carries fewer than 3 million clones, 85% to 95% recorded once. Sequencing was done on a sample of naive CD4+ T cells from PBMCs. Subset specified: CD45RA+ positively selected. These receptors came from a man younger than 35 in good health. Some clones in this sample may be carry-over from other donors' samples.

Of note for this clone: Other DNA sequences within the sample encode an identical CDR3. The chain combines TRBV7-9 with TRBJ1-5; 7 bases match TRBD1. Germline V CDR1 and CDR2: SEHNR, FQNEAQ (reference sequence). With 3 bases clipped from V and 4 bases from J, the junction kept 0 bases outside the gene matches. CDR3 length: 13 residues. In DNA, the CDR3 is TGTGCCAGCAGCTTGACAGGGAATCAGCCCCAGCATTTT. Its protein product is CASSLTGNQPQHF.

Comments on this clone: This sample includes further DNA sequences coding for the same CDR3. The chain uses TRBV30 and TRBJ2-1; D ambiguous. This CDR3 comprises 11 residues. V was shortened by 1 base and J by 3 bases, with 1 base between the two germline ends. CDR1 GTSNPN and CDR2 SVGIG come from the germline V gene (reference sequence). For the CDR3, the DNA is TGTGCCTGGAGTGGCTACAATGAGCAGTTCTTC. It codes for CAWSGYNEQFF.

This clone has just one count. The chain combines TRBV7-8 with TRBJ2-7, with a tentative D call TRBD1 (6 bases). The germline gives CDR1 SGHVS, CDR2 FQNEAQ. The ends were cut back, 5 bases at V and 3 bases at J, with 11 bases in the middle. The CDR3 contains 13 residues. This CDR3 is CASSTTGIYEQYF. CDR3 coding DNA: TGTGCCAGCAGCACCACAGGGATCTACGAGCAGTACTTC.

The rearrangement links TRBV5-1 to TRBJ2-7; TRBD2 is a possible D gene (6 bases). Per the germline V gene, CDR1 is SGHRS and CDR2 is YFSETQ. The CDR3 spans 15 residues. V was cut by 2 bases and J by 2 bases, with 14 bases left in between. The CDR3 is CASSFSLAKTYEQYF. The DNA of the CDR3 is TGCGCCAGCAGCTTTAGCCTAGCGAAGACCTACGAGCAGTACTTC.

The rearrangement joins TRBV19 to TRBJ2-2, with 10 positions matching TRBD2. CDR3 size: 15 residues. Germline V gene sequence: CDR1 LNHDA, CDR2 SQIVND (reference sequence). With V trimmed by 6 bases and J by 1 base, 2 bases remained unmatched. The CDR3: CASRASGRNTGELFF. The CDR3, as DNA: TGTGCCAGTAGGGCTAGCGGGAGGAACACCGGGGAGCTGTTTTTT.

This clone was seen a handful of times. V is TRBV19 and J is TRBJ1-1; no definite D call. The ends were cut back, 3 bases at V and 11 bases at J, with 22 bases in the middle. Germline loops: CDR1 LNHDA, CDR2 SQIVND (reference sequence). The CDR3 is 15 residues long. Here the CDR3 reads CASSMWAPIYTSAFF. CDR3 nucleotide sequence: TGTGCCAGTAGTATGTGGGCACCTATCTATACAAGTGCTTTCTTT.

CDR3: CASSFGDRPIAFF. The CDR3 DNA is TGTGCCAGCAGCTTCGGGGACAGGCCCATTGCTTTCTTT. The J gene is TRBJ1-1, the V gene TRBV7-2, with 8 bases lining up with TRBD1. Germline V gene lookup returns CDR1 SGHTA and CDR2 FQGNSA. The CDR3 spans 13 residues. Trimming at V came to 3 bases and at J to 11 bases, leaving 8 bases not matched to a gene. The full variable domain, with the rest looked up from reference TRBV7-2 and TRBJ1-1, is GAGVSQSPSNKVTEKGKDVELRCDPISGHTALYWYRQSLGQGLEFLIYFQGNSAPDKSGLPSDRFSAERTGGSVSTLTIQRTQQEDSAVYLCASSFGDRPIAFFGQGTRLTVV.

The rearrangement links TRBV1 to TRBJ1-4. TRBV1 is a pseudogene segment. This CDR3 is 15 amino acids long. The chain's CDR3 is CTSKPVADDNEKLFF. CDR3 bases: TGCACCAGCAAGCCGGTGGCAGACGATAATGAAAAACTGTTTTTT.

The chain links TRBV19 to TRBJ2-1; 12 bases fit TRBD2. This CDR3 contains 17 residues. Germline CDR1 reads LNHDA; CDR2 reads SQIVND (reference sequence). V dropped 2 bases and J dropped 6; count of bases not matched to a gene: 8. This CDR3 is CASSISSSGRAGNEQFF. The CDR3 DNA sequence: TGTGCCAGTAGTATAAGTTCTAGCGGGAGGGCTGGCAATGAGCAGTTCTTC.

This chain joins TRBV5-1 and TRBJ2-1; 9 bases are shared with TRBD2. V gave up 3 bases and J gave up 2 bases; unmatched junction bases: 15. Germline values: CDR1 SGHRS, CDR2 YFSETQ. The CDR3 contains 19 residues. For the CDR3, the DNA is TGCGCCAGCAGCTCTACCCCCTCCGGGACTAGCTTCCCCTACAATGAGCAGTTCTTC. Its protein product is CASSSTPSGTSFPYNEQFF.

This clone was seen a few times. V usage is TRBV7-9 and J usage is TRBJ1-5; maybe TRBD1 (5 bases). Germline V CDR1 and CDR2: SEHNR, FQNEAQ (reference sequence). The CDR3 covers 17 residues. The V end was cut by 1 base, the J end by 4 bases, with 17 bases between. CDR3 region: CASSLGVGDGGNQPQHF. CDR3 nucleotides: TGTGCCAGCAGCTTAGGGGTTGGGGACGGAGGAAATCAGCCCCAGCATTTT.

The genes are TRBV4-3 and TRBJ2-6; the match to TRBD1 covers 9 bases. CDR3 size: 19 residues. After removal of 2 bases from V and 2 bases from J, the junction contained 10 bases not matched to a gene. In germline, CDR1 is LGHNA, CDR2 YSLEER. Written as DNA, the CDR3 is TGCGCCAGCAGCCAATCCCTCATTACAGGGGGCGCTGGGGCCAACGTCCTGACTTTC. The encoded protein is CASSQSLITGGAGANVLTF.

The CDR3 bases are TGTGCCAGCAGCGCGGGGGCCCATGGGGACGGAAACACCATATATTTT. It translates to CASSAGAHGDGNTIYF. The genes are TRBV9 and TRBJ1-3, with D possibly being TRBD1 (6 bases). CDR3 size: 16 residues. Germline CDR1 is SGDLS and CDR2 is YYNGEE. Trimming shortened V by 3 bases and J by 4 bases, and 17 bases separated the two germline ends. Looking up the rest from reference TRBV9 and TRBJ1-3 gives the full variable domain: DSGVTQTPKHLITATGQRVTLRCSPRSGDLSVYWYQQSLDQGLQFLIQYYNGEERAKGNILERFSAQQFPDLHSELNLSSLELGDSALYFCASSAGAHGDGNTIYFGEGSWLTVV.

The chain is built from TRBV9 and TRBJ1-4, with TRBD1 as a possible D gene (5 bases). Trimming took off 4 bases at V and 8 bases at J, with 18 bases between the two ends. The CDR3 loop spans 15 amino acids. Germline V lookup: CDR1 SGDLS, CDR2 YYNGEE. The CDR3 bases are TGTGCCAGCAGCTTTGGGACTTCCTCGGGGGAAAAACTGTTTTTT. This encodes CASSFGTSSGEKLFF.

V is TRBV29-1 and J is TRBJ2-2; 9 nucleotides line up with TRBD1. Germline trimming cut 3 bases from V and 6 bases from J; bases unmatched to any gene: 5. The CDR3 loop spans 14 amino acids. The V gene's germline CDR1 is SQVTM and CDR2 ANQGSEA. The DNA for the CDR3 is TGCAGCGTTGATGGGGACAGGGCGTCCGGGGAGCTGTTTTTT. Translating it yields CSVDGDRASGELFF.

With respect to this clone: Other DNA sequences in this specimen translate into the identical CDR3. The chain is built from TRBV5-1 and TRBJ2-7, with unresolved D. The germline CDR1 and CDR2 sequences are SGHRS and YFSETQ. CDR3 size: 12 residues. V was cut by 0 bases and J by 6 bases, with 7 bases left in between. The CDR3 DNA follows: TGCGCCAGCAGCTTGGAAGGCACCGAGCAGTACTTC. Protein product: CASSLEGTEQYF.

The chain joins TRBV6-6 to TRBJ1-2, with D hard to call. CDR3 length equals 13 residues. Germline V gene lookup returns CDR1 MNHNY and CDR2 SVGAGI (reference sequence). V gave up 11 bases and J gave up 1 base, with 14 bases separating them. CDR3 in amino acids: CAATRGLNYGYTF. The CDR3 DNA is TGTGCCGCTACACGTGGACTTAACTATGGCTACACCTTC.

The CDR3 DNA reads TGTGCCAGCAACCTAGGACAGGGCCTGCCCTACGAGCAGTACTTC. It is translated as CASNLGQGLPYEQYF. The V and J genes are TRBV6-1 and TRBJ2-7, with TRBD1 identical over 8 bases. The CDR3 is 15 residues long. Germline CDR1 MNHNS, CDR2 SASEGT. The ends lost 7 bases at V and 2 bases at J; junction bases unmatched: 10.

The chain is built from TRBV4-1 and TRBJ2-5; a weak D match, TRBD1 (6 bases). The CDR3 runs to 14 residues. Germline values: CDR1 MGHRA, CDR2 YSYEKL. V was pared by 3 bases and J by 2 bases, with 10 bases between. The CDR3 DNA is TGCGCCAGCAGCCACCCCGACAGGCAAGAGACCCAGTACTTC. Its protein is CASSHPDRQETQYF.

J is TRBJ2-7 and V is TRBV6-5; 10 bases are a match to TRBD2. The germline V gene has CDR1 MNHEY and CDR2 SVGAGI. The CDR3 length is 15 residues. J was trimmed by 3 bases and V by 6 bases; bases with no gene match: 8. The CDR3 region has the DNA TGTGCCAGCAGCAGAGGACTAGCGGCAGTCTACGAGCAGTACTTC. Its translation: CASSRGLAAVYEQYF.

This clone occurred a few times. The chain is built from TRBV4-1 and TRBJ1-1; D ambiguous. The V end lost 7 bases, the J end lost 6 bases, and 15 bases lay between the germline ends. The CDR3 is 13 amino acids. Germline CDR1 reads MGHRA; CDR2 reads YSYEKL. DNA of the CDR3: TGCGCCAGCAAGCCTTTCCTTAACGCTGAAGCTTTCTTT. Translated: CASKPFLNAEAFF.

The chain carries TRBV18 and TRBJ2-5; the match to TRBD2 covers 8 bases. The CDR3 is 17 residues long. Germline CDR1 is KGHSH and CDR2 is LQKENI. V lost 1 base and J lost 0; bases outside the gene matches: 7. In DNA form, the CDR3 reads TGTGCCAGCTCACCACTCGCGGGAGGCCCGTACCAAGAGACCCAGTACTTC. Translation gives CASSPLAGGPYQETQYF.

The J gene is TRBJ2-7, the V gene TRBV5-8; tentatively, D is TRBD1 (6 bases). This CDR3 spans 11 amino acids. Germline lookup yields CDR1 SGHTS and CDR2 YDEGEE. V lost 4 bases and J lost 7, with 9 bases in between. This chain's CDR3 is CASSKQGEQYF. CDR3 bases: TGTGCCAGCAGCAAGCAGGGGGAGCAGTACTTC.

CDR3 sequence reads: CASRDTYRGREWQYF. The CDR3 DNA is TGCGCCAGCAGAGACACCTACAGGGGGCGGGAATGGCAGTACTTC. This rearrangement joins TRBV10-2 to TRBJ2-7; 9 nucleotides agree with TRBD1. The CDR3 totals 15 residues. Germline trimming cut 6 bases from V and 9 bases from J; bases unmatched to any gene: 15. Per germline, CDR1 WSHSY and CDR2 SAAADI.

This clone has more than one count but fewer than ten. CDR3 nucleotides: TGTGCCAGCCGGGCCCCGTTTGAGGAGACCCAGTACTTC. Translating it yields CASRAPFEETQYF. This sequence joins TRBV7-8 and TRBJ2-5; D is uncertain. This CDR3 spans 13 amino acids. V was shortened by 8 bases and J by 5 bases, with 15 bases between the two germline ends. Germline loops: CDR1 SGHVS, CDR2 FQNEAQ.

V gene TRBV5-1 combines with J gene TRBJ1-4; D unclear. CDR3 length equals 13 residues. The V and J ends lost 4 bases and 7 bases respectively, with 11 bases between them. Germline CDR1 reads SGHRS; CDR2 reads YFSETQ. The CDR3 spells CASSATMGEKLFF. The CDR3 region has the DNA TGCGCCAGCAGCGCTACCATGGGTGAAAAACTGTTTTTT.

This clone was recorded only once. The rearrangement joins TRBV5-1 to TRBJ2-1; weak D call: TRBD2 (6 bases). V was pared by 4 bases and J by 0 bases, with 11 bases between. From germline, CDR1 is SGHRS and CDR2 YFSETQ. The CDR3 sequence is 15 residues long. CDR3 in amino acids: CASSATTSSYNEQFF. In DNA, the CDR3 is TGCGCCAGCAGCGCCACGACTAGCTCCTACAATGAGCAGTTCTTC.

The chain uses TRBV6-1 and TRBJ2-5; D perhaps matches TRBD2 (7 bases). CDR3 size: 15 residues. Trimming left V 0 bases short and J 5 bases short, with 13 bases between. The germline gives CDR1 MNHNS, CDR2 SASEGT. CDR3 DNA: TGTGCCAGCAGTGAAGCGGGGGGGCTAGGGGAGACCCAGTACTTC. Protein: CASSEAGGLGETQYF.

The chain is built from TRBV9 and TRBJ1-2, with a tentative D call TRBD1 (6 bases). The CDR3 extends over 15 amino acids. Trimming stripped 3 bases from V and 9 bases from J, with 21 bases between. CDR1 is SGDLS and CDR2 is YYNGEE in the germline V gene. The CDR3 loop is CASSDPGTQGRSYTF. CDR3 bases: TGTGCCAGCAGCGACCCGGGGACGCAGGGGCGTAGCTACACCTTC.

V gene TRBV5-1 combines with J gene TRBJ2-1; no clear D gene. Per germline, CDR1 SGHRS and CDR2 YFSETQ. The CDR3 totals 14 residues. The V and J ends lost 1 base and 9 bases respectively, with 14 bases between them. For the CDR3, the DNA is TGCGCCAGCAGCTTGTGGAGATTAGACGGTGAGCAGTTCTTC. Translating gives CASSLWRLDGEQFF.